The next 27 T cell receptor beta chains were all read from a single sample in a study of blood T cell repertoires in COVID-19. Clones were sequenced by immunoSEQ multiplex PCR, and TCRdb holds only the in-frame ones, with some missing. The table lists around 320,000 clones, roughly nine tenths of them singletons. The sample comprised PBMCs or T cells enriched from blood (not recorded which). All receptors derive from a young woman who had been exposed to COVID-19.

The chain recombines TRBV7-2 with TRBJ2-3, with D possibly TRBD1 on 6 matching bases. The germline V gene has CDR1 SGHTA and CDR2 FQGNSA. There are 15 residues in the CDR3. Trimming shortened V by 1 base and J by 6 bases, and 14 bases separated the two germline ends. CDR3 bases: TGTGCCAGCAGCTTAGGGTGGGGGCTAGGTGATACGCAGTATTTT. It yields the protein CASSLGWGLGDTQYF.

The rearrangement joins TRBV19 to TRBJ1-5, with D possibly matching TRBD1 (6 bases). This CDR3 is 16 amino acids long. V was shortened by 2 bases and J by 2 bases, with 13 bases between the two germline ends. Germline values: CDR1 LNHDA, CDR2 SQIVND (reference sequence). The CDR3 sequence: CASSIIGGLGNQPQHF. The DNA for the CDR3 is TGTGCCAGTAGTATAATCGGGGGGCTGGGCAATCAGCCCCAGCATTTT.

This clone occurred once. V is TRBV2 and J is TRBJ2-5; 8 bases match TRBD2. The length of the CDR3 is 14 residues. CDR1 and CDR2 from the germline V gene are SNHLY and FYNNEI. V dropped 4 bases and J dropped 1; count of bases not matched to a gene: 2. The CDR3 bases are TGTGCCAGCAGTGGCGGGGGGCTCCAAGAGACCCAGTACTTC. This sequence encodes CASSGGGLQETQYF.

This chain connects TRBV9 to TRBJ2-1; tentative D call: TRBD2 (6 bases). Germline assignment: CDR1 SGDLS and CDR2 YYNGEE. The CDR3 is made up of 14 amino acids. Trimming removed 6 bases from V and 0 bases from J, with 10 bases in between. The CDR3 loop reads CASKRVSSYNEQFF. The CDR3 region has the DNA TGTGCCAGCAAGCGGGTAAGCTCCTACAATGAGCAGTTCTTC.

The chain is built from TRBV4-3 and TRBJ1-6, with 8 bases that match TRBD1. The CDR3 runs to 13 residues. Germline V CDR1 and CDR2: LGHNA, YSLEER. Trimming cost V 5 bases and J 10 bases; bases outside gene matches: 4. CDR3 nucleotide sequence: TGCGCCAGCAGCGATACAGGGGGATCACCCCTCCACTTT. Amino acids: CASSDTGGSPLHF.

This clone was counted a single time. Here the CDR3 DNA reads TGTGCCAGCAGCTCGAAGGGGACTCAGAGTGTAGCTTTCTTT. Translation: CASSSKGTQSVAFF. V gene TRBV11-3 combines with J gene TRBJ1-1; possibly TRBD1 for D (5 bases). The V end was cut by 4 bases, the J end by 10 bases, with 19 bases between. Germline V lookup: CDR1 SGHNT, CDR2 YENEEA. The CDR3 has 14 residues. Based on the CDR3 plus reference TRBV11-3 and TRBJ1-1, the full variable domain is EAGVVQSPRYKIIEKKQPVAFWCNPISGHNTLYWYLQNLGQGPELLIRYENEEAVDDSQLPKDRFSAERLKGVDSTLKIQPAELGDSAVYLCASSSKGTQSVAFFGQGTRLTVV.

This rearrangement joins TRBV4-2 to TRBJ1-2; weak D call: TRBD1 (6 bases). Trimming cost V 0 bases and J 7 bases, with 18 bases left between them. CDR3 length: 16 amino acids. CDR1 and CDR2 (germline): LGHNA, YNFKEQ. This CDR3 is CASSQESRGARGGYTF. The CDR3 DNA reads TGTGCCAGCAGCCAAGAATCCCGGGGGGCGCGGGGTGGCTACACCTTC.

This chain uses TRBV13 with TRBJ1-4; no reliable D call. The CDR3 has 12 residues. CDR1 and CDR2 (germline): PRHDT, FYEKMQ (reference sequence). The V end lost 4 bases, the J end lost 8 bases, and 8 bases lay between the germline ends. CDR3 nucleotide sequence: TGTGCCAGCAGCTCGCTTCGGGAAAAACTGTTTTTT. This sequence encodes CASSSLREKLFF.

The rearrangement uses TRBV6-5 and TRBJ2-7; D remains ambiguous. V was cut by 0 bases and J by 6 bases, with 9 bases left in between. Germline lookup yields CDR1 MNHEY and CDR2 SVGAGI. The CDR3 consists of 13 residues. The CDR3 reads CASSYSGFGEQYF. The DNA for the CDR3 is TGTGCCAGCAGTTACTCTGGTTTCGGCGAGCAGTACTTC.

The CDR3 sequence: CASSLVQAGEAFF. The CDR3 coding sequence is TGCGCCAGCAGCTTGGTTCAGGCAGGTGAAGCTTTCTTT. The chain has TRBV5-1 and TRBJ1-1; D is unclear. The V gene lost 0 bases and the J gene lost 7 bases, with 10 bases spanning the gap. Germline V gene data show CDR1 as SGHRS and CDR2 as YFSETQ. This CDR3 contains 13 residues.

CDR3 amino acids: CASSEATTVEAFF. In DNA, the CDR3 is TGTGCCAGCAGTGAAGCGACTACAGTAGAAGCTTTCTTT. The chain links TRBV6-1 to TRBJ1-1; no reliable D call. V was shortened by 0 bases and J by 8 bases, with 10 bases between the two germline ends. The length of the CDR3 is 13 residues. CDR1 and CDR2 (germline): MNHNS, SASEGT.

The chain couples TRBV13 to TRBJ1-1; TRBD1 matches at 9 bases. Germline CDR1 PRHDT, CDR2 FYEKMQ (reference sequence). The trim removed 5 bases at V and 4 bases at J, leaving 8 bases unmatched. The CDR3 has 15 residues. CDR3 amino acids: CASSPFPTGGTEAFF. As DNA, the CDR3 is TGTGCCAGCAGCCCCTTTCCGACAGGGGGCACTGAAGCTTTCTTT. Filled out from reference TRBV13 and TRBJ1-1, the complete variable domain reads AAGVIQSPRHLIKEKRETATLKCYPIPRHDTVYWYQQGPGQDPQFLISFYEKMQSDKGSIPDRFSAQQFSDYHSELNMSSLELGDSALYFCASSPFPTGGTEAFFGQGTRLTVV.

This rearrangement joins TRBV5-1 to TRBJ2-7, with 12 bases that match TRBD2. Germline CDR1 reads SGHRS; CDR2 reads YFSETQ. The CDR3 spans 15 residues. Trimming took 4 bases from V and 2 from J; bases not matched to a gene: 4. The CDR3 loop is CASSISSGGAYEQYF. In DNA, the CDR3 is TGCGCCAGCAGCATATCTAGCGGGGGGGCCTACGAGCAGTACTTC.

The chain employs TRBV5-1 and TRBJ2-1, with D unresolved. CDR3 length: 13 residues. Between the trimmed V and J ends, which lost 0 bases and 4 bases, there was a span of 5 bases. Germline V gives CDR1 SGHRS, CDR2 YFSETQ. CDR3 amino acids: CASSLDGYNEQFF. In nucleotides, the CDR3 is TGCGCCAGCAGCTTGGACGGGTACAATGAGCAGTTCTTC.

V is TRBV11-2 and J is TRBJ1-2; D call uncertain. CDR1 and CDR2 from the germline V gene are SGHAT and FQNNGV. Trimming cost V 2 bases and J 4 bases, with 8 bases left between them. CDR3 length equals 13 residues. The CDR3 region is CASSLTVFYGYTF. The CDR3 coding sequence is TGTGCCAGCAGCTTAACGGTCTTCTATGGCTACACCTTC.

The chain combines TRBV6-5 with TRBJ2-5; tentatively, D is TRBD2 (7 bases). The CDR3 spans 14 residues. Germline assignment: CDR1 MNHEY and CDR2 SVGAGI. V lost 5 bases, J lost 5 bases, and 15 bases lay in between. In nucleotides, the CDR3 is TGTGCCAGCAGTCTACGGGGGGCGTGGGAGACCCAGTACTTC. Protein product: CASSLRGAWETQYF.

The rearrangement links TRBV12-3 or TRBV12-4 to TRBJ1-1; D is unresolved. There are 11 residues in the CDR3. V was cut by 6 bases and J by 2 bases, with 4 bases left in between. For the CDR3, the DNA is TGTGCCAGCAGCTCTAACACTGAAGCTTTCTTT. Amino acid sequence: CASSSNTEAFF.

CDR3 loop: CASMTGSTATTEAFF. CDR3 bases: TGTGCCAGCATGACAGGCTCTACGGCCACCACTGAAGCTTTCTTT. This rearrangement joins TRBV2 to TRBJ1-1, with D possibly matching TRBD1 (6 bases). Trimming took 7 bases from V and 4 from J, leaving 19 bases between them. Germline V lookup: CDR1 SNHLY, CDR2 FYNNEI. The length of the CDR3 is 15 residues.

The chain employs TRBV5-4 and TRBJ2-5, with 8 bases aligning to TRBD1. Germline values: CDR1 SGHNT, CDR2 YYREEE (reference sequence). V dropped 4 bases and J dropped 9; count of bases not matched to a gene: 11. CDR3 length equals 14 residues. CDR3 DNA sequence: TGTGCCAGCAGCATGACAGGGGACTCTGGGGCCCAGTACTTC. This codes for CASSMTGDSGAQYF.

The chain joins TRBV18 to TRBJ1-6, with D perhaps TRBD1 (6 bases). In germline, CDR1 is KGHSH, CDR2 LQKENI. The ends were cut back, 3 bases at V and 7 bases at J, with 16 bases in the middle. This CDR3 has 16 amino acids. CDR3 region: CASSPTITGLNSPLHF. CDR3 coding DNA: TGTGCCAGCTCACCCACAATAACAGGGTTGAATTCACCCCTCCACTTT.

The chain has TRBV4-1 and TRBJ2-1; 9 bases map to TRBD2. J lost 3 bases, V lost 5 bases, and 8 bases had no gene match. The CDR3 is 16 amino acids. Germline values: CDR1 MGHRA, CDR2 YSYEKL. The CDR3: CASSSGVSGGYNEQFF. The CDR3 DNA reads TGCGCCAGCAGCTCCGGGGTTAGCGGGGGCTACAATGAGCAGTTCTTC.

This chain uses TRBV11-3 with TRBJ2-3, with D perhaps matching TRBD2 (5 bases). Germline V gene sequence: CDR1 SGHNT, CDR2 YENEEA. There are 17 residues in the CDR3. The germline V and J ends were trimmed by 4 bases and 0 bases, with 17 bases remaining between them. The CDR3 DNA reads as TGTGCCAGCAGCTCTCCGGGGTCATCGGCCAGCACAGATACGCAGTATTTT. It specifies CASSSPGSSASTDTQYF.

In nucleotides, the CDR3 is TGTGCCAGCAGCCGGGATTCACTAGCGATTTACAATGAGCAGTTCTTC. Its protein is CASSRDSLAIYNEQFF. The chain joins TRBV4-2 to TRBJ2-1; 7 bases align to TRBD2. CDR3 length equals 16 residues. Losses at the gene ends were 4 bases for V and 4 bases for J; bases not matched to a gene: 10. Germline CDR1 LGHNA, CDR2 YNFKEQ.

The chain couples TRBV10-3 to TRBJ1-2; D unresolved. V was clipped by 2 bases and J by 8 bases, with 9 bases between them. CDR1 and CDR2 from the germline V gene are ENHRY and SYGVKD. The CDR3 loop spans 12 amino acids. Here the CDR3 reads CAISEPTWGYTF. As DNA, the CDR3 is TGTGCCATCAGTGAGCCGACTTGGGGCTACACCTTC.

The chain links TRBV3-1 (or the pseudogene TRBV3-2) to TRBJ1-6; 11 nucleotides line up with TRBD1. V was pared by 0 bases and J by 9 bases, with 4 bases of the junction left unmatched. CDR1 is LGHDT and CDR2 is YNNKEL in the germline V gene (reference sequence). The CDR3 contains 16 residues. The DNA of the CDR3 is TGTGCCAGCAGCCAAGATACCGGGACAGGGGGTTCACCCCTCCACTTT. It specifies CASSQDTGTGGSPLHF.

The rearrangement uses TRBV19 and TRBJ1-2; 7 nucleotides line up with TRBD1. Germline loops: CDR1 LNHDA, CDR2 SQIVND (reference sequence). The CDR3 is 14 amino acids. V was pared by 5 bases and J by 8 bases, with 11 bases of the junction left unmatched. The CDR3 DNA reads TGTGCCAGTAGTGTCGACAGGGATTCGAGAGGCTACACCTTC. It encodes CASSVDRDSRGYTF.

V and J are TRBV9 and TRBJ2-3; TRBD1 might be the D (5 bases). Germline V gene sequence: CDR1 SGDLS, CDR2 YYNGEE. V shed 0 bases and J shed 2 bases, with 13 bases lying between them. This CDR3 spans 16 amino acids. CDR3 DNA: TGTGCCAGCAGCGTAGTGGGGCGTACCTACACAGATACGCAGTATTTT. It encodes CASSVVGRTYTDTQYF.